This T cell receptor (beta chain) derives from a study of T cells expressing NK-cell markers. The germline CDR1 and CDR2 sequences are SGHDT and YYEEEE. The CDR3 covers 13 residues. One entry per CDR3 protein, without DNA, is what TCRdb gives after re-calling the 5' RACE reads. The sample data list over 150,000 distinct CDR3 sequences. The clonotype originates from a woman in her forties or fifties in good health. The V call is TRBV5-6, the J call TRBJ2-7; TCRdb gives TRBD1 as the D gene, but with no DNA this cannot be confirmed. The sequenced sample was blood T cells: a sorted CD56 or NKG2C T cell subset, CD4+ or CD8+ T cells, or bulk PBMC T cells (not recorded which). CDR3 protein: CASSPRPGNEQYF.